The rows below give T cell receptor beta chains drawn from one sample of a study of technical replicates of blood from a few donors. Profiled with immunoSEQ multiplex PCR; TCRdb holds only in-frame clones, not every one. Among around 62,000 clones listed, about 97% were seen once. The sequenced sample consisted of T cells isolated from PBMCs. The receptors were gathered from a human donor in good health. Each CDR3 is given with its conserved first and last residue. Fields, in order: D gene, clone size, V gene, J gene, CDR3 protein, CDR3 DNA. The D gene is left open where the match is weak. Where a row states a size, it is once, few, many or the class of an expanded clone; other rows omit it.

-	-	TRBV5-1	TRBJ2-7	CASSLGQTTYEQYF	TGCGCCAGCAGCTTGGGGCAGACTACCTACGAGCAGTACTTC
TRBD1	-	TRBV2	TRBJ1-2	CASMEGAGDGYTF	TGTGCCAGCATGGAGGGGGCTGGTGATGGCTACACCTTC
-	-	TRBV6-1	TRBJ2-5	CASSAQRGQQETQYF	TGTGCCAGCAGTGCCCAAAGAGGACAGCAAGAGACCCAGTACTTC
-	-	TRBV4-1	TRBJ1-1	CASSQVQGANTEAFF	TGCGCCAGCAGCCAAGTTCAAGGGGCGAACACTGAAGCTTTCTTT
-	-	TRBV2	TRBJ2-3	CASSETGTGGYF	TGTGCCAGCAGCGAAACCGGGACTGGAGGGTATTTT
TRBD2	once	TRBV5-1	TRBJ2-3	CASSLESSGADTQYF	TGCGCCAGCAGCTTGGAGTCTAGCGGGGCAGATACGCAGTATTTT
-	-	TRBV11-3	TRBJ2-3	CASSFNSGPAFTDTQYF	TGTGCCAGCAGCTTTAATAGCGGCCCCGCCTTCACAGATACGCAGTATTTT
-	-	TRBV6-5	TRBJ1-1	CASSIQAMNTEAFF	TGTGCCAGCAGTATACAGGCCATGAACACTGAAGCTTTCTTT
TRBD1	-	TRBV6-1	TRBJ2-2	CASSQQGTYTGELFF	TGTGCCAGCAGTCAACAGGGGACGTACACCGGGGAGCTGTTTTTT
-	-	TRBV6-5	TRBJ2-7	CASSYRQSYEQYF	TGTGCCAGCAGTTACAGACAGTCCTACGAGCAGTACTTC
-	-	TRBV2	TRBJ1-3	CASSIRASSGNTIYF	TGTGCCAGCAGTATCAGGGCGTCCTCTGGAAACACCATATATTTT
-	-	TRBV19	TRBJ1-2	CASSKGDRLTNYGYTF	TGTGCCAGTAGTAAGGGGGACCGTCTAACTAACTATGGCTACACCTTC
-	-	TRBV6-1	TRBJ1-3	CASSEDRVGNTIYF	TGTGCCAGCAGTGAAGACAGGGTTGGAAACACCATATATTTT
TRBD1	-	TRBV5-1	TRBJ1-1	CASSPGQGQDTEAFF	TGCGCCAGCAGCCCAGGACAGGGTCAGGACACTGAAGCTTTCTTT
TRBD2	-	TRBV5-1	TRBJ2-1	CASSLRSGTSGYYNEQFF	TGCGCCAGCAGCCTGAGATCCGGGACTAGCGGTTACTACAATGAGCAGTTCTTC
-	-	TRBV6-6	TRBJ1-2	CASLNRVDYGYTF	TGTGCCAGTTTAAACAGGGTTGACTATGGCTACACCTTC
TRBD1	once	TRBV6-6	TRBJ1-5	CASSRRQGAGQPQHF	TGTGCCAGCAGTAGACGACAGGGGGCTGGTCAGCCCCAGCATTTT
-	-	TRBV11-2	TRBJ1-5	CASSYTGGLNQPQHF	TGTGCCAGCAGCTATACGGGGGGCCTAAATCAGCCCCAGCATTTT
TRBD1	few	TRBV10-3	TRBJ1-3	CAIRQTGGDTIYF	TGTGCCATCAGACAAACAGGGGGCGACACCATATATTTT
-	-	TRBV5-1	TRBJ2-1	CASSLVLGPFNEQFF	TGCGCCAGCAGCTTGGTACTTGGGCCCTTCAATGAGCAGTTCTTC
TRBD2	-	TRBV30	TRBJ2-3	CAWTSGSPDTQYF	TGTGCCTGGACTAGCGGGAGCCCAGATACGCAGTATTTT
-	-	TRBV6-5	TRBJ2-2	CASSYSPAGELFF	TGTGCCAGCAGTTACTCTCCGGCCGGGGAGCTGTTTTTT
-	-	TRBV6-5	TRBJ1-2	CASSSINSGVYGYTF	TGTGCCAGCAGTTCCATCAACAGCGGCGTCTATGGCTACACCTTC
TRBD2	-	TRBV19	TRBJ2-3	CASSIFLGRAILDTQYF	TGTGCCAGTAGTATTTTTCTGGGGAGGGCTATACTGGATACGCAGTATTTT
TRBD2	once	TRBV9	TRBJ2-2	CASSVRPSGNTGELFF	TGTGCCAGCAGCGTAAGGCCTAGCGGGAACACCGGGGAGCTGTTTTTT
-	once	TRBV28	TRBJ1-2	CASSFTATYGYTF	TGTGCCAGCAGTTTTACAGCCACCTATGGCTACACCTTC
-	-	TRBV19	TRBJ2-2	CASSSGPGPGELFF	TGTGCCAGTAGTTCCGGGCCAGGGCCCGGGGAGCTGTTTTTT
-	-	TRBV10-1	TRBJ1-3	CASSEAGNTGGNTIYF	TGCGCCAGCAGTGAAGCGGGGAATACGGGCGGAAACACCATATATTTT
-	-	TRBV5-1	TRBJ1-1	CASSLSQGYTEAFF	TGCGCCAGCAGCTTATCTCAGGGGTACACTGAAGCTTTCTTT
-	-	TRBV28	TRBJ1-3	CASTLRGFSGNTIYF	TGTGCCAGCACCCTCAGGGGATTCTCTGGAAACACCATATATTTT
TRBD1	-	TRBV9	TRBJ2-1	CASSVRQGTEQFF	TGTGCCAGCAGCGTAAGACAGGGCACTGAGCAGTTCTTC
TRBD2	-	TRBV15	TRBJ2-7	CATSRDLAGGPHEQYF	TGTGCCACCAGCAGAGATTTGGCGGGAGGGCCGCACGAGCAGTACTTC
-	-	TRBV29-1	TRBJ2-3	CSVLPFQRVSTDTQYF	TGCAGCGTCCTCCCTTTCCAGCGGGTTAGCACAGATACGCAGTATTTT
TRBD2	-	TRBV30	TRBJ2-7	CAWSVASGPYEQYF	TGTGCCTGGAGTGTGGCTAGCGGACCCTACGAGCAGTACTTC
-	-	TRBV11-2	TRBJ2-7	CASSLKGDEQYF	TGTGCCAGCAGCTTAAAGGGGGACGAGCAGTACTTC
-	-	TRBV27	TRBJ1-5	CASSWGVNQPQHF	TGTGCCAGCAGTTGGGGGGTAAATCAGCCCCAGCATTTT